These T cell receptor beta chains were read from a single sample in a study of T-cell memory formation after mild COVID-19. TCRdb reanalysed the 5' RACE reads using MiXCR and keeps one entry per CDR3 protein. The repertoire holds more than 300,000 distinct CDR3 sequences, around 20% seen once, with 21% in the top ten. Sequencing was done on a sample of PBMCs or a T cell subset sorted from them (not recorded which). The source is a man between 18 and 29 years old who had mild COVID-19 (a few samples of this study predate the infection). Cell type and time point are not known. Both conserved end residues are part of each CDR3. The order of the fields is J gene, clone size, D gene, V gene, CDR3 DNA, CDR3 protein. D genes are given only for firm matches. Clone size appears in some rows only: once, few, many, or a class for an expanded clone.

TRBJ2-3	few	.	TRBV4-1	TGCGCCAGCAGCCCGGACTTGGCGGATACGCAGTATTTT	CASSPDLADTQYF
TRBJ2-1	.	TRBD1	TRBV7-9	TGTGCCAGCAGCCTACGGGACAGCTACAATGAGCAGTTCTTC	CASSLRDSYNEQFF
TRBJ2-7	.	TRBD1	TRBV6-6	TGTGCCGGGGGGACAGGGGGCTACGAGCAGTACTTC	CAGGTGGYEQYF
TRBJ1-2	few	TRBD1	TRBV5-5	TGTGCCAGCAGCTTGGGAACCGGACAGGGAGGCCATGGCTACACCTTC	CASSLGTGQGGHGYTF
TRBJ2-1	.	.	TRBV10-3	TGTGCCACACAATCCGGGACTTACTCCTACAATGAGCAGTTCTTC	CATQSGTYSYNEQFF
TRBJ1-1	.	TRBD1	TRBV30	TGTGCCTGTAGTCGCACAGGGGGCTTGGGCACTGAAGCTTTCTTT	CACSRTGGLGTEAFF
TRBJ1-5	few	.	TRBV15	TGTGCCACCAGCCAGGACCCTAGCAATCAGCCCCAGCATTTT	CATSQDPSNQPQHF
TRBJ2-7	many	.	TRBV7-2	TGTGCCAGCAGCTTAGCCAGGGCCTACGAGCAGTACTTC	CASSLARAYEQYF
TRBJ1-5	few	.	TRBV20-1	TGCAGTGCTAGTGAATCTTCACACGATCAGCCCCAGCATTTT	CSASESSHDQPQHF
TRBJ1-1	few	.	TRBV5-1	TGCGCCAGCAGCTTAAAGGGGGTAAGCACTGAAGCTTTCTTT	CASSLKGVSTEAFF
TRBJ2-1	few	TRBD1	TRBV6-6	TGTGCCAGCAGGGGAGGGACAGGGAGATGGAATGAGCAGTTCTTC	CASRGGTGRWNEQFF
TRBJ1-4	few	.	TRBV12-3/TRBV12-4	TGTGCCAGCAGTTTTGGGGGCCGCGAAAAACTGTTTTTT	CASSFGGREKLFF
TRBJ2-3	few	TRBD2	TRBV9	TGTGCCAGCAGCGTGGGTAGCGGGGTTGATACGCAGTATTTT	CASSVGSGVDTQYF
TRBJ1-5	.	.	TRBV20-1	TGCAGTGCTAGGGGGGAGGTTCAGCCCCAGCATTTT	CSARGEVQPQHF
TRBJ1-3	.	.	TRBV18	TGTGCCAGTCTCCGGGGACCAGGAAACACCATATATTTT	CASLRGPGNTIYF
TRBJ1-1	.	TRBD1	TRBV4-3	TGCGCCAGCAGCCAAAACAGGGGATATGAAGCTTTCTTT	CASSQNRGYEAFF
TRBJ1-4	.	TRBD1	TRBV20-1	TGCAGTGCTAGAGTTACAGGGGATGAAAAACTGTTTTTT	CSARVTGDEKLFF
TRBJ2-3	few	.	TRBV6-5	TGTGCCAGCGGGTCTGTGGGGGGGCGGGACACAGATACGCAGTATTTT	CASGSVGGRDTDTQYF
TRBJ2-2	.	TRBD2	TRBV14	TGTGCCAGCAGCCGCCCTGGCGGGGGATCGAACACCGGGGAGCTGTTTTTT	CASSRPGGGSNTGELFF
TRBJ2-2	.	.	TRBV15	TGTGCCACCAGCACGGGACGAACCACCGGGGAGCTGTTTTTT	CATSTGRTTGELFF
TRBJ1-1	.	.	TRBV5-1	TGCGCCAGCAGCGTCGGTGAGGGGTTTGAAGCTTTCTTT	CASSVGEGFEAFF
TRBJ1-3	.	TRBD1	TRBV18	TGTGCCAGCTCACCACCGGACAGGGCTGGAAACACCATATATTTT	CASSPPDRAGNTIYF
TRBJ1-6	few	.	TRBV20-1	TGCAGTGCCCCCAGCGGGAATCCCGGAGCGCATTCACCCCTCCACTTT	CSAPSGNPGAHSPLHF
TRBJ1-2	.	.	TRBV2	TGTGCCAGCAGTGCTTGGGGGGAGGACTATGGCTACACCTTC	CASSAWGEDYGYTF
TRBJ2-7	few	TRBD1	TRBV7-6	TGTGCCAGCAGCAGCCGGGACAGGAGCTACGAGCAGTACTTC	CASSSRDRSYEQYF
TRBJ2-1	.	.	TRBV20-1	TGCAGTGCTATTCTGGCGGGGACCAATGAGCAGTTCTTC	CSAILAGTNEQFF
TRBJ2-4	few	.	TRBV30	TGTGCCTGGAGTGTACGGGGGCGGGGACGGTACTTC	CAWSVRGRGRYF
TRBJ2-3	.	.	TRBV3-1	TGTGCCAGCAGCCCTGGACAGTTTTGGGATACGCAGTATTTT	CASSPGQFWDTQYF
TRBJ2-1	.	TRBD1	TRBV7-9	TGTGCCAGCAGCGATACCGGGACAGAGCACAATGAGCAGTTCTTC	CASSDTGTEHNEQFF